Listed below are T cell receptor beta chains from one sample, sequenced in a study of T cell repertoires in aging, cancer and after chemotherapy. One entry per CDR3 protein, called by TCRdb with MiXCR from the multiplex PCR reads. The data show 6,100 or so distinct CDR3 sequences, around 22% seen once. Sequencing used blood. All receptors come from a human donor with a blood cancer. The CDR3 runs from the conserved cysteine through the conserved F or W. A D gene is named only where the DNA matches it firmly. Clone size is stated in some rows and not others, as once, few, many or a class when expanded.

V,size,D,J,DNA,CDR3
TRBV27,medium-sized,TRBD1,TRBJ1-2,TGTGCCAGCAGGCGGGACAGAGGTAACTATGGCTACACCTTC,CASRRDRGNYGYTF
TRBV4-2,few,NA,TRBJ2-7,TGTGCCAGCAGCCAAGACAGGGACTTCTACGAGCAGTACTTC,CASSQDRDFYEQYF
TRBV27,NA,NA,TRBJ1-1,TGTGCCAGCAGTTTCTCTTTGGAGAACACTGAAGCTTTCTTT,CASSFSLENTEAFF
TRBV10-3,NA,NA,TRBJ1-4,TGTGCCATCAGTTTGGGGAGGGGAAAACTGTTTTTT,CAISLGRGKLFF
TRBV24-1,few,NA,TRBJ1-2,TGTGCCACCAGTGATTTGAGAGGGGGGCAGTACACCTTC,CATSDLRGGQYTF
TRBV28,few,TRBD2,TRBJ2-1,TGTGCCAGCAGTTTAACCACTAGCGGGAGCTACAATGAGCAGTTCTTC,CASSLTTSGSYNEQFF
TRBV12-3/TRBV12-4,few,NA,TRBJ1-1,TGTGCCAGCAGCCTGGGACGGGGAGCTTTCTTT,CASSLGRGAFF
TRBV19,NA,NA,TRBJ1-2,TGTGCCAGTAGTCTTACAAAGCCCGCCGACAGTTTTTACTATGGCTACACCTTC,CASSLTKPADSFYYGYTF
TRBV30,medium-sized,NA,TRBJ1-2,TGTGCCTGGAGTGTACTGACGTCTGGCTACACCTTC,CAWSVLTSGYTF
TRBV11-2,NA,NA,TRBJ2-1,TGTGCCAGCAGCTTAGGGTGGGCCTCCTACAATGAGCAGTTCTTC,CASSLGWASYNEQFF
TRBV20-1,few,NA,TRBJ2-5,TGCAGTGCTAGCTGGGGGGAGTGGTCGGAGACCCAGTACTTC,CSASWGEWSETQYF
TRBV28,NA,NA,TRBJ2-7,TGTGCCAGCAGCCCGGGACTGCACGAGCAGTACTTC,CASSPGLHEQYF
TRBV20-1,NA,NA,TRBJ1-2,TGCAGTGCTATCAGCGGGCTGGGGTATGGCTACACCTTC,CSAISGLGYGYTF
TRBV7-9,few,NA,TRBJ1-2,TGTGCCAGCAGCTCCGGCAGCAACTATGGCTACACCTTC,CASSSGSNYGYTF
TRBV20-1,few,TRBD1,TRBJ1-2,TGCAGTGCTAGTCGGGACGGGACAGGCTTC,CSASRDGTGF
TRBV20-1,NA,TRBD2,TRBJ2-1,TGCAGTGCCAAGACTAGCGGGGGGGCTCACTACAATGAGCAGTTCTTC,CSAKTSGGAHYNEQFF
TRBV6-5,medium-sized,NA,TRBJ1-2,TGTGCCAGCAGTTTTTTCGGGGGTATCGACGGCTACACCTTC,CASSFFGGIDGYTF
TRBV5-1,few,TRBD1,TRBJ1-2,TGCGCCAGCAGCTTGGCCGAGGGACAGGGCTCTGGCTACACCTTC,CASSLAEGQGSGYTF
TRBV18,NA,NA,TRBJ2-6,TGTGCCAGCTCACCAGGGGGTTTCCGTAATAACCGGGACGGAAATAACTCTGGGGCCAACGTCCTGACTTTC,CASSPGGFRNNRDGNNSGANVLTF
TRBV15,medium-sized,NA,TRBJ1-4,TGTGCCACCAGCAGAGGACGGCAGTCGACAGCTACTAATGAAAAACTGTTTTTT,CATSRGRQSTATNEKLFF
TRBV2,few,NA,TRBJ2-3,TGTGCCAGCAGTGGTGGGGGGCTCGCCACAGATACGCAGTATTTT,CASSGGGLATDTQYF
TRBV12-3/TRBV12-4,NA,NA,TRBJ2-1,TGTGCCAGCAGCCCTAGACTAGAATCCTACAATGAGCAGTTCTTC,CASSPRLESYNEQFF
TRBV20-1,NA,TRBD2,TRBJ2-1,TGCAGTGCTAGGGTTAGCGGGAAGAGCTCCTACAATGAGCAGTTCTTC,CSARVSGKSSYNEQFF
TRBV5-1,NA,NA,TRBJ2-2,TGCGCCAGCAGCCCCGGGACCAAGAACACCGGGGAGCTGTTTTTT,CASSPGTKNTGELFF
TRBV5-1,NA,NA,TRBJ1-2,TGCGCCAGCAGCTTGAGTGATCCGAGCTATGGCTACACCTTC,CASSLSDPSYGYTF
TRBV19,few,TRBD1,TRBJ1-2,TGTGCCACCAAGGACAGGGTTTTTCCTAACTATGGCTACACCTTC,CATKDRVFPNYGYTF